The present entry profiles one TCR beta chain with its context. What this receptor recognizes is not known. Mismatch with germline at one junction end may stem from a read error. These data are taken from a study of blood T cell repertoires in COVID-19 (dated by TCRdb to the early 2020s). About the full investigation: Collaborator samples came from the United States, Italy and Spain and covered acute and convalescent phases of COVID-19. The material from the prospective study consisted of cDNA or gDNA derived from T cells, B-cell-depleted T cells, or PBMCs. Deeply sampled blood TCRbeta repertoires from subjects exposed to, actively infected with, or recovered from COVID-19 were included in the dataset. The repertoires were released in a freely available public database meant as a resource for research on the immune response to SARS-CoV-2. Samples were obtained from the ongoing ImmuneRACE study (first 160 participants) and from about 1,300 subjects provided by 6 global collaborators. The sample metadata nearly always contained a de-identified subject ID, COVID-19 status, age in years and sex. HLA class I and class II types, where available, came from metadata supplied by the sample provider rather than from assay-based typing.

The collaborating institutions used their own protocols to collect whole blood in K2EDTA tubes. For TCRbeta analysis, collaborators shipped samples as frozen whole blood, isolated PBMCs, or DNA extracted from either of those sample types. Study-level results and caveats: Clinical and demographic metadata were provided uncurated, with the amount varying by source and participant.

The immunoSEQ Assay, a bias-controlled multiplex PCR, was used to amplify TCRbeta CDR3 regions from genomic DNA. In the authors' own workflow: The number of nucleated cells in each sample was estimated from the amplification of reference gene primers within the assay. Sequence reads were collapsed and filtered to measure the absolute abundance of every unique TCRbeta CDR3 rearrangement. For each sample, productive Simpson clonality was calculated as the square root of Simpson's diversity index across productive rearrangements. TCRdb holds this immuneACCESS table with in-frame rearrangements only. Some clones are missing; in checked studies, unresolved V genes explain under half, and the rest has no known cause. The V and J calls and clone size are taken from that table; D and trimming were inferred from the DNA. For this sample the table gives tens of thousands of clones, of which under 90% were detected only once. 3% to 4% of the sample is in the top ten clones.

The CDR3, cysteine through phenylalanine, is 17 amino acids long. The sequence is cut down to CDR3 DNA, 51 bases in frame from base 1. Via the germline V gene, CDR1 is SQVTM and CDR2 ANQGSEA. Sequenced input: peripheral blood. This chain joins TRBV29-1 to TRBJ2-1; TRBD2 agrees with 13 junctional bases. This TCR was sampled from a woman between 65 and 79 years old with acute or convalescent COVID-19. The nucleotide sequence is TGCAGCGTCGAAGGGACTAGCGGGAAGAGCTCCTACAATGAGCAGTTCTTC. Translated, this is CSVEGTSGKSSYNEQFF.